This T cell receptor (beta chain) was identified during a study of cytomegalovirus exposure and HLA in healthy donors. General study points: Three chains tied to CMV proved CMV antigen-specific in vitro. Whilst most TCR sequences proved rare, a subset of public TCRs occurred across many donors.

Repertoires were generated with immunoSEQ multiplex PCR, while TCRdb's copy carries only in-frame clones and drops some. Of some 150,000 clones listed, about 89% are singletons. V was trimmed by 8 bases and J by 7 bases, leaving 18 bases between them. The germline gives CDR1 SQVTM, CDR2 ANQGSEA. The CDR3 contains 13 residues. Details on this clone: Its specificity is not known.

The chain employs TRBV29-1 and TRBJ2-1, with D possibly matching TRBD1 (8 bases). Sequencing was performed on PBMCs. This clonotype was sampled from a man younger than 35 in good health and CMV-seropositive. The CDR3 here is CSFNRGGGNEQFF. The CDR3 DNA follows: TGCAGCTTCAACAGGGGGGGAGGGAATGAGCAGTTCTTC.